Shown below are 12 T cell receptor beta chains from a single sample sequenced in a study of PD-1 blockade in classical Hodgkin lymphoma. Profiled with immunoSEQ multiplex PCR; TCRdb holds only in-frame clones, not every one. The data show tens of thousands of clones, around 90% seen once. Time point here: cycle 4 day 1 (C4D1), after around six weeks of nivolumab. Every patient relapsed after autologous stem cell transplantation, and brentuximab vedotin exposure varied. Source: peripheral blood mononuclear cells (PBMCs), taken before the fourth cycle of nivolumab. The receptor set was obtained from a human donor with classical Hodgkin lymphoma.

The genes are TRBV19 and TRBJ1-1, with no clear D. CDR1 is LNHDA and CDR2 is SQIVND in the germline V gene (reference sequence). The V end was cut by 5 bases, the J end by 3 bases, with 10 bases between. CDR3 length equals 13 residues. CDR3: CASSVSFDTEAFF. Here the CDR3 DNA reads TGTGCCAGTAGTGTTAGCTTCGACACTGAAGCTTTCTTT.

The chain employs TRBV4-1 and TRBJ2-3; D is uncertain. This CDR3 contains 17 residues. V dropped 1 base and J dropped 1 base, with 15 bases sitting between them. Germline CDR1 is MGHRA and CDR2 is YSYEKL. In nucleotides, the CDR3 is TGCGCCAGCAGCCAAGCATTAGTGGTTGTTGGCACAGATACGCAGTATTTT. Translated, it gives CASSQALVVVGTDTQYF.

This clone was detected once. The V call is TRBV5-1, the J call TRBJ2-1; D is undetermined. V was cut by 2 bases and J by 5 bases, with 14 bases left in between. Germline CDR1 reads SGHRS; CDR2 reads YFSETQ. The CDR3 contains 15 residues. The chain's CDR3 is CASSFIGSSDNEQFF. The CDR3 coding sequence is TGCGCCAGCAGCTTTATCGGCTCATCTGACAATGAGCAGTTCTTC.

The chain joins TRBV7-2 to TRBJ2-7; TRBD1 matches 7 bases. The V segment lost 5 bases and the J segment 2 bases; nucleotides outside the gene matches: 9. CDR1 is SGHTA, CDR2 FQGNSA, per germline. The CDR3 is 15 residues long. The CDR3 loop is CASSPLIQGAYEQYF. The DNA of the CDR3 is TGTGCCAGCAGCCCGCTCATCCAGGGGGCCTACGAGCAGTACTTC.

This rearrangement joins TRBV5-1 to TRBJ2-7; D not certain. V lost 4 bases to trimming and J lost 7 bases, with 12 bases between them. Germline lookup yields CDR1 SGHRS and CDR2 YFSETQ. This CDR3 has 12 residues. CDR3: CASSLSLGEQYF. The CDR3 coding sequence is TGCGCCAGCAGCCTATCCCTCGGAGAGCAGTACTTC. Full variable domain (rest looked up from reference TRBV5-1 and TRBJ2-7): KAGVTQTPRYLIKTRGQQVTLSCSPISGHRSVSWYQQTPGQGLQFLFEYFSETQRNKGNFPGRFSGRQFSNSRSEMNVSTLELGDSALYLCASSLSLGEQYFGPGTRLTVT.

The chain carries TRBV18 and TRBJ2-5; 10 positions match TRBD2. The J segment lost 4 bases and the V segment lost 3 bases, leaving 11 bases of the junction unmatched. From germline, CDR1 is KGHSH and CDR2 LQKENI. There are 17 residues in the CDR3. The CDR3 here is CASSPLGGSSGGETQYF. The CDR3 coding sequence is TGTGCCAGCTCACCCCTAGGGGGGTCTAGCGGGGGAGAGACCCAGTACTTC.

This sequence joins TRBV15 and TRBJ2-7; a weak D match, TRBD2 (5 bases). The ends were cut back, 3 bases at V and 5 bases at J, with 17 bases in the middle. The CDR3 contains 15 residues. Germline V gene sequence: CDR1 LNHNV, CDR2 YYDKDF (reference sequence). DNA of the CDR3: TGTGCCACCAGCAGGCCCGGGGTAGTACGTAACGAGCAGTACTTC. Residues: CATSRPGVVRNEQYF.

CDR3 loop: CASSSRQGGYEQYF. The CDR3 DNA reads as TGTGCCAGCAGCTCCCGACAGGGCGGGTACGAGCAGTACTTC. V usage is TRBV11-2 and J usage is TRBJ2-7, with 7 bases lining up with TRBD1. V lost 4 bases and J lost 4; bases outside the gene matches: 7. The CDR3 loop spans 14 amino acids. CDR1 SGHAT and CDR2 FQNNGV come from the germline V gene.

The chain is built from TRBV7-3 and TRBJ2-5, with TRBD1 identical over 9 bases. This CDR3 has 14 residues. The ends lost 5 bases at V and 1 base at J; junction bases unmatched: 2. Germline CDR1 and CDR2: SGHTA and FQGTGA. CDR3 amino acids: CASSTTGGQETQYF. The CDR3 DNA sequence: TGTGCCAGCAGCACGACAGGGGGCCAAGAGACCCAGTACTTC.

Note on this clone: The junction differs from germline at one of its ends, possibly a read error. The V and J genes are TRBV2 and TRBJ1-3, with no clear D. Germline CDR1 is SNHLY and CDR2 is FYNNEI. CDR3 size: 10 residues. CDR3 DNA sequence: TGTGCCAGCACTGAAAACACCATATATTTT. Translating it yields CASTENTIYF.

This clone was detected a few times. The gene calls are TRBV13 and TRBJ2-7; 9 nucleotides match TRBD1. J gave up 7 bases and V 5 bases, and 3 bases lay outside the gene matches. Germline V gene lookup returns CDR1 PRHDT and CDR2 FYEKMQ (reference sequence). The CDR3 is 12 residues long. CDR3 bases: TGTGCCAGCAGCGGGGACAGGGTTGAGCAGTACTTC. Translated: CASSGDRVEQYF.

The rearrangement links TRBV19 to TRBJ2-1; D might be TRBD2 (6 bases). Looked up from germline, CDR1 is LNHDA and CDR2 is SQIVND (reference sequence). Trimming pared 9 bases from V and 7 bases from J, leaving 13 bases between. There are 12 residues in the CDR3. CDR3 sequence (DNA): TGTGCCAGCACCGGGGGTTATAATGAGCAGTTCTTC. Protein product: CASTGGYNEQFF.